This T cell receptor (beta chain) stems from a study of T cell responses to AZD1222 COVID-19 vaccine. Study findings and constraints: Reportedly, close to half of spike-specific TCRs are directed against unmutated variant regions.

As for this clone: Its specificity is unknown.

Clones were read by immunoSEQ multiplex PCR, and TCRdb kept only the in-frame ones, dropping some. Seen here are around 110,000 clones, roughly 90% observed once, and the top ten hold approximately 8.9%. The TCR comes from an adult who received the AZD1222 COVID-19 vaccine. The sample was peripheral blood, taken 28 days after the second AZD1222 dose.

The DNA for the CDR3 is TGTGCCAGCTCCTCGAACTCAGGGGCCGGGAATTCACCCCTCCACTTT. Translating gives CASSSNSGAGNSPLHF. The rearrangement joins TRBV28 to TRBJ1-6, with a weak D call TRBD1 (6 bases). Per germline, CDR1 MDHEN and CDR2 SYDVKM. V lost 8 bases to trimming and J lost 7 bases, with 21 bases between them. The length of the CDR3 is 16 residues.